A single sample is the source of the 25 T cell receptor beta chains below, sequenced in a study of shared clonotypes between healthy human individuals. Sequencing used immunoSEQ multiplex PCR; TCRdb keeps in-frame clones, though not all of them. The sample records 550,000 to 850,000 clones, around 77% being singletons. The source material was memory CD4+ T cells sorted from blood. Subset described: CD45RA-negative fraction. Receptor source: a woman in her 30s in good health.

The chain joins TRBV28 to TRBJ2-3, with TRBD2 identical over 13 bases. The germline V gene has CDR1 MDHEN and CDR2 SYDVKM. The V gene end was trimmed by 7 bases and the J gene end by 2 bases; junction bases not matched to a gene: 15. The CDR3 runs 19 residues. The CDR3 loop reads CASTPIGTSGEVITDTQYF. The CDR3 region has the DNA TGTGCCAGCACTCCCATCGGGACTAGCGGGGAGGTTATCACAGATACGCAGTATTTT. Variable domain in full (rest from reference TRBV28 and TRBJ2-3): DVKVTQSSRYLVKRTGEKVFLECVQDMDHENMFWYRQDPGLGLRLIYFSYDVKMKEKGDIPEGYSVSREKKERFSLILESASTNQTSMYLCASTPIGTSGEVITDTQYFGPGTRLTVL.

Here the CDR3 reads CASSQAERVGELFF. The CDR3 DNA follows: TGCGCCAGCAGCCAAGCGGAGAGGGTCGGGGAGCTGTTTTTT. The chain links TRBV4-1 to TRBJ2-2; a possible D gene is TRBD2 (5 bases). Germline CDR1 and CDR2: MGHRA and YSYEKL. V lost 1 base to trimming and J lost 7 bases, with 10 bases between them. The length of the CDR3 is 14 residues.

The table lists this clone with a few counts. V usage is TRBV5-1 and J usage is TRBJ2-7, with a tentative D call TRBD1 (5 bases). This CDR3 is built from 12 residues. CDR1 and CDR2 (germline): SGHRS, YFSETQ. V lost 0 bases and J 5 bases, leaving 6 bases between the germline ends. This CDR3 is CASSLEGNEQYF. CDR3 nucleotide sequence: TGCGCCAGCAGCTTGGAGGGGAACGAGCAGTACTTC. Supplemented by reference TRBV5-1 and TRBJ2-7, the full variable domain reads KAGVTQTPRYLIKTRGQQVTLSCSPISGHRSVSWYQQTPGQGLQFLFEYFSETQRNKGNFPGRFSGRQFSNSRSEMNVSTLELGDSALYLCASSLEGNEQYFGPGTRLTVT.

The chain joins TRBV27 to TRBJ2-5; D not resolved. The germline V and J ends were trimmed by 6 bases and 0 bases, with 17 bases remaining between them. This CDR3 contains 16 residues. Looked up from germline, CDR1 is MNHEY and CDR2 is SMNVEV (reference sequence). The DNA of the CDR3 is TGTGCCAGCAGCCCCCTGGGTGGGGTGTACCAAGAGACCCAGTACTTC. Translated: CASSPLGGVYQETQYF.

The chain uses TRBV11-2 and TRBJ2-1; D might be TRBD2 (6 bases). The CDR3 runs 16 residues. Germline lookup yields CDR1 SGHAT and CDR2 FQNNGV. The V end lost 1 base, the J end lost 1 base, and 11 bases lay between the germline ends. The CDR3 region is CASSLGTTQSYNEQFF. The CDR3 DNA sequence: TGTGCCAGCAGCTTAGGGACTACCCAATCCTACAATGAGCAGTTCTTC.

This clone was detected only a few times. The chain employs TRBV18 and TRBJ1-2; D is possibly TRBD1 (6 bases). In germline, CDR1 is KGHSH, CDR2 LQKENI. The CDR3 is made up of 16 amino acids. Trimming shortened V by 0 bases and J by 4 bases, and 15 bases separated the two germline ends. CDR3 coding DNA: TGTGCCAGCTCACCACCCGGTCAGGGGAACGTCTATGGCTACACCTTC. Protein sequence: CASSPPGQGNVYGYTF. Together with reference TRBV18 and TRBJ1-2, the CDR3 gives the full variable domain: NAGVMQNPRHLVRRRGQEARLRCSPMKGHSHVYWYRQLPEEGLKFMVYLQKENIIDESGMPKERFSAEFPKEGPSILRIQQVVRGDSAAYFCASSPPGQGNVYGYTFGSGTRLTVV.

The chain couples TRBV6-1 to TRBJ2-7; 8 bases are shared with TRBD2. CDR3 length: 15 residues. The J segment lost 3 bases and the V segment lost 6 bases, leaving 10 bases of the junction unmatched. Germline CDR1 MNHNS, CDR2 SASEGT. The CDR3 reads CASRALAGFNYEQYF. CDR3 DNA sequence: TGTGCCAGCAGAGCTTTAGCGGGATTTAACTACGAGCAGTACTTC.

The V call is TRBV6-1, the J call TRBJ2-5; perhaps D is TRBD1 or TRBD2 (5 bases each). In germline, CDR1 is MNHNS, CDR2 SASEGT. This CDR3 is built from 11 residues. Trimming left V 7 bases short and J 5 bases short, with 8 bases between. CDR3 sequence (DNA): TGTGCCAGCAAAAGGGACGAGACCCAGTACTTC. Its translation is CASKRDETQYF.

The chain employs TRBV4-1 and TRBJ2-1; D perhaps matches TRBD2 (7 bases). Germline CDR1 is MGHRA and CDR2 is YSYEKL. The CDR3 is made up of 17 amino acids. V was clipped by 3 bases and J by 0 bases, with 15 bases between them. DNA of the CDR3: TGCGCCAGCAGCCATTCCGGGCGGGGGCGCTCCTACAATGAGCAGTTCTTC. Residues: CASSHSGRGRSYNEQFF.

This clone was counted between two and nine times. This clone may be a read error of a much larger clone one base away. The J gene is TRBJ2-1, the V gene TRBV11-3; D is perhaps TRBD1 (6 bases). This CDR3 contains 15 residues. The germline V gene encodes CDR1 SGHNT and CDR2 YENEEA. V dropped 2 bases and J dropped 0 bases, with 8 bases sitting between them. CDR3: CASSLQGSSYNEQFF. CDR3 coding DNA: TGTGCCAGCAGCTTACAGGGGAGCTCCTACAATGAGCAGTTCTTC.

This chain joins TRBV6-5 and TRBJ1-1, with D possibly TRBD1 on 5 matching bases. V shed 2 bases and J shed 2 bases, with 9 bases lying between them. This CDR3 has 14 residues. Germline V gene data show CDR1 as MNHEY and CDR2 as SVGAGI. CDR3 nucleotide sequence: TGTGCCAGCAGTTACCAGGGACCCAACACTGAAGCTTTCTTT. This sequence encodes CASSYQGPNTEAFF.

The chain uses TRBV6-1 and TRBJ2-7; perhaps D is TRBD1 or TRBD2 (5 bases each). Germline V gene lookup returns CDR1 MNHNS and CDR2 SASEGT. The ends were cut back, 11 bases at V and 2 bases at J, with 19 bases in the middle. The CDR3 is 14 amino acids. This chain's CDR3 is CASLGADRTYEQYF. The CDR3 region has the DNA TGTGCCTCCCTCGGGGCAGATAGAACCTACGAGCAGTACTTC.

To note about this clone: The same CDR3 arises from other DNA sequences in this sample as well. In DNA, the CDR3 is TGTGCCAGCAGCTTATCAGGGACCCAAGAGACCCAGTACTTC. Its translation: CASSLSGTQETQYF. The chain employs TRBV7-9 and TRBJ2-5; D assignment may be TRBD1 or TRBD2 (5 bases each). V was trimmed by 2 bases and J by 1 base, leaving 8 bases between them. Germline V CDR1 and CDR2: SEHNR, FQNEAQ (reference sequence). The CDR3 runs 14 residues.

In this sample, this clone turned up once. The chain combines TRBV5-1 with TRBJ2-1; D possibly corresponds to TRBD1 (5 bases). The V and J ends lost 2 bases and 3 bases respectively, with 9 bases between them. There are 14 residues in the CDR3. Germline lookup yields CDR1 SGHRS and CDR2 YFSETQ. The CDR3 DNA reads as TGCGCCAGCAGCTTTGGACAAAGCTACAATGAGCAGTTCTTC. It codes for CASSFGQSYNEQFF.

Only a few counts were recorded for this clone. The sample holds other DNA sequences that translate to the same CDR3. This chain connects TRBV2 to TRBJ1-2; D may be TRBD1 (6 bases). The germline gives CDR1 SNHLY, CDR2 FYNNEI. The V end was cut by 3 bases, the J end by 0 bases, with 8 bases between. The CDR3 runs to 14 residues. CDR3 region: CASSERTANYGYTF. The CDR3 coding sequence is TGTGCCAGCAGTGAGAGGACAGCTAACTATGGCTACACCTTC.

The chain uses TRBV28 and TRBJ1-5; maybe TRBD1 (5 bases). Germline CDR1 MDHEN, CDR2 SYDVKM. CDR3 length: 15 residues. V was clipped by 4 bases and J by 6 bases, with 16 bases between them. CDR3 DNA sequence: TGTGCCAGCAGTTCCGAGGGGTTGGGCCTTCAGCCCCAGCATTTT. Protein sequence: CASSSEGLGLQPQHF.

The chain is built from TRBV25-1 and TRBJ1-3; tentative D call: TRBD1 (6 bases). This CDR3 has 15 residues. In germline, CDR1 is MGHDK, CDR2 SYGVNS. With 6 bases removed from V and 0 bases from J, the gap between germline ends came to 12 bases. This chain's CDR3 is CASSRQANSGNTIYF. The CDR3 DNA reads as TGTGCCAGCAGCCGACAGGCAAACTCTGGAAACACCATATATTTT.

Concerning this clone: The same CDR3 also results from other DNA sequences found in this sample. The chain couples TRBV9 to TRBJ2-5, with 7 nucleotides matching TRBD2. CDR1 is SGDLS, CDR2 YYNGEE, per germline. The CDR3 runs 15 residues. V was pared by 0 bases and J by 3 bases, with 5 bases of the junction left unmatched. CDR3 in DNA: TGTGCCAGCAGCGTAGCTGGCCTAGCGGAAGAGACCCAGTACTTC. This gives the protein CASSVAGLAEETQYF.

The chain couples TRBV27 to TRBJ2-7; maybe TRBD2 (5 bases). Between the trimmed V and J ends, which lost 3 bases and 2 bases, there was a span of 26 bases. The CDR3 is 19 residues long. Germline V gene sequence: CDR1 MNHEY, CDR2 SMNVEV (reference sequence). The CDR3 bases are TGTGCCAGCAGTTTTTCGAGCGGAAGTTTCCCTTGGGATACCTACGAGCAGTACTTC. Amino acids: CASSFSSGSFPWDTYEQYF.

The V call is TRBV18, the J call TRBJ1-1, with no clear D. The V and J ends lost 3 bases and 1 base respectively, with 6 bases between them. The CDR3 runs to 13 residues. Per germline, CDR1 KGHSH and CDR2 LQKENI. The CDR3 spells CASSPTTNTEAFF. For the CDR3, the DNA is TGTGCCAGCTCACCCACAACGAACACTGAAGCTTTCTTT.

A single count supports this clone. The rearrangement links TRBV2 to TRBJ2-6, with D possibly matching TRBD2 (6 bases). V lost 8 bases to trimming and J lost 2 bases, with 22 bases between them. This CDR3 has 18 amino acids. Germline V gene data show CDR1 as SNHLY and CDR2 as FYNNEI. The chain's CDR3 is CASEGRRVRRAGANVLTF. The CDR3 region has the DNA TGTGCCAGCGAGGGGAGGAGGGTCCGCCGAGCTGGGGCCAACGTCCTGACTTTC. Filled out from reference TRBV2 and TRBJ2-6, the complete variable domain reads EPEVTQTPSHQVTQMGQEVILRCVPISNHLYFYWYRQILGQKVEFLVSFYNNEISEKSEIFDDQFSVERPDGSNFTLKIRSTKLEDSAMYFCASEGRRVRRAGANVLTFGAGSRLTVL.

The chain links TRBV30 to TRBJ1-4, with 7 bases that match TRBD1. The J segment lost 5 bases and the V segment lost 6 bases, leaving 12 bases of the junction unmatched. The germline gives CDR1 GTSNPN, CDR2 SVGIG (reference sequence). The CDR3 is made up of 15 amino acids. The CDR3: CACTYEGQRNEKLFF. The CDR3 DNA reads TGTGCCTGCACTTATGAGGGACAGAGGAATGAAAAACTGTTTTTT.

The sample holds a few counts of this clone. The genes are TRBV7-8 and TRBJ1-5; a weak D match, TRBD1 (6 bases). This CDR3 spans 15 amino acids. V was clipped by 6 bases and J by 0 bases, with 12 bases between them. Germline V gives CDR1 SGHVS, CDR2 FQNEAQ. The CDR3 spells CASRGDNLSNQPQHF. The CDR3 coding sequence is TGTGCCAGCAGAGGGGACAACCTTAGCAATCAGCCCCAGCATTTT.

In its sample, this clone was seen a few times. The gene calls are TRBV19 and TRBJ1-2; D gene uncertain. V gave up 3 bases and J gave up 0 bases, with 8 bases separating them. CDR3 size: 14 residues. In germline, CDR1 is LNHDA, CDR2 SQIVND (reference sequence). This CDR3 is CASSMQSANYGYTF. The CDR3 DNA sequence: TGTGCCAGTAGTATGCAGTCAGCTAACTATGGCTACACCTTC.

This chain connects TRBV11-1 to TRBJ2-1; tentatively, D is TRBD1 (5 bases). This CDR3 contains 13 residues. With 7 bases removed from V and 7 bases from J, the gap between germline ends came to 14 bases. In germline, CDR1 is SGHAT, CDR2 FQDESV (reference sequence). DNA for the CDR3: TGTGCCAGCACCCAGGACAACCGGAATGAGCAGTTCTTC. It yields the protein CASTQDNRNEQFF.